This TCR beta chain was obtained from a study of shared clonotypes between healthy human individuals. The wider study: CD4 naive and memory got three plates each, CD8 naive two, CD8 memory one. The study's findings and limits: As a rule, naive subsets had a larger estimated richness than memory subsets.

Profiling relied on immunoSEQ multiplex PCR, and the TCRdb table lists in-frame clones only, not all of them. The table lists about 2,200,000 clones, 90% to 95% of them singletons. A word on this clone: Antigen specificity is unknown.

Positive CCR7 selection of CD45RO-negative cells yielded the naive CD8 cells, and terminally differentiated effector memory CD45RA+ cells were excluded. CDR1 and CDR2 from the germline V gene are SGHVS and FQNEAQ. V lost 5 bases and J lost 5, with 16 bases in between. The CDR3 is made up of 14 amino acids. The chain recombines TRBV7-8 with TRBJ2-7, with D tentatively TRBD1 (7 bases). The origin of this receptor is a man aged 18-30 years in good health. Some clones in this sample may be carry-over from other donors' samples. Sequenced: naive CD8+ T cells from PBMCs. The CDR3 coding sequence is TGTGCCAGCAGCCCTAAGACAGGGAGGAACGAGCAGTACTTC. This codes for CASSPKTGRNEQYF.